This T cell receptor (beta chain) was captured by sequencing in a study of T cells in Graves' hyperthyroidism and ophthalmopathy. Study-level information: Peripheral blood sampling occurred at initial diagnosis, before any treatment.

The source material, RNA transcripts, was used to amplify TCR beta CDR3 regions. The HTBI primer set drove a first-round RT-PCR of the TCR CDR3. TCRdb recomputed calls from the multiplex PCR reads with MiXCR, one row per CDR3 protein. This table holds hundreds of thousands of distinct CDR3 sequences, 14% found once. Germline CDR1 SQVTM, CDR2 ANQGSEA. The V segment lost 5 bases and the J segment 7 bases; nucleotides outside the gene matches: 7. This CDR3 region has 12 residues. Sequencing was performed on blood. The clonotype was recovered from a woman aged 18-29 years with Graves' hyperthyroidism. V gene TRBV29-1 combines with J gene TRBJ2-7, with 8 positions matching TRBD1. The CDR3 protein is CSVSGQGGEQYF. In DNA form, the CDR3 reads TGCAGCGTTTCCGGACAGGGCGGGGAGCAGTACTTC.